This TCR beta chain was identified during a study of T cell clonality in common variable immunodeficiency. This clone was counted at least ten times. The read ends 3 residues before the CDR3 terminus; that terminus is restored from the germline J gene. Libraries were prepared by immunoSEQ multiplex PCR; TCRdb keeps only in-frame clonotypes and omits some of them. This sample has 35,000 to 50,000 clones, each found more than once. The trim removed 3 bases at V and 2 bases at J, leaving 5 bases unmatched. Germline CDR1 reads DFQATT; CDR2 reads SNEGSKA (reference sequence). The CDR3 is made up of 14 amino acids.

Sequenced: peripheral blood mononuclear cells. This TCR was sampled from a person aged 18-70 years in good health. The V and J genes are TRBV20-1 and TRBJ2-3; 7 bases are a match to TRBD2. The CDR3 bases that were read are TGCAGTGCTAGCGGACTAGGGTCCACAGATACG. It codes for CSASGLGSTDT. The entire CDR3 protein is CSASGLGSTDTQYF.